The clone carrying this T cell receptor beta chain has at least ten counts. Its target is not known. RNA transcripts yielded amplified TCR beta CDR3 regions. TCR CDR3 regions were first amplified by RT-PCR with HTBI primers. TCRdb itself ran the multiplex PCR reads through MiXCR, one entry per CDR3 protein. The data hold under 300,000 distinct CDR3 sequences, with less than 15% observed a single time. The sample is drawn from a study of T cells in Graves' hyperthyroidism and ophthalmopathy. General observations from the study: Separation of ophthalmopathy from stable hyperthyroidism was achieved by a 13 V-J model.

Patients were aged 18 to 65, had disease duration under 2 months, and had newly diagnosed hyperthyroidism. Those patients with uncontrolled infection, other autoimmune disease, pregnancy or lactation were excluded. With 6 bases clipped from V and 2 bases from J, the junction kept 5 bases outside the gene matches. Per the germline V gene, CDR1 is MDHEN and CDR2 is SYDVKM. This CDR3 contains 15 residues. The sequence came from a woman aged 25 to 39 with Graves' hyperthyroidism that later progressed to Graves' ophthalmopathy. Sequencing input: blood. The chain carries TRBV28 and TRBJ2-5; 11 bases match TRBD1. CDR3 nucleotides: TGTGCCAGCAGGGCCGGGACAGGGGGTCAAGAGACCCAGTACTTC. Protein product: CASRAGTGGQETQYF.